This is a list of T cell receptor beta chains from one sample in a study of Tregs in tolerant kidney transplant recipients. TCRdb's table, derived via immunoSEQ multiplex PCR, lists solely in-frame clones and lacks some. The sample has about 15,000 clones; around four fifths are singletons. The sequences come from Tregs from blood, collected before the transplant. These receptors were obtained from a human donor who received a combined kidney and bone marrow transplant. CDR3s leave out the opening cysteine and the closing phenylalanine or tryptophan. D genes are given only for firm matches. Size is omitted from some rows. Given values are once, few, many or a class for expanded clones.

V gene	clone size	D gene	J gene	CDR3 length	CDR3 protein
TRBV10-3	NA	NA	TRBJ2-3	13	AISDPLGATDTQY
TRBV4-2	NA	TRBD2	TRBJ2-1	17	ASSQEGSSGGRPYNEQF
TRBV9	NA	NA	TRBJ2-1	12	ASSARDAADEQF
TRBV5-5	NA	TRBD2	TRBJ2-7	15	ASSLDGGWLAGAEQY
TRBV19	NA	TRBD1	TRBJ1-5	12	ASSSRQGESPQH
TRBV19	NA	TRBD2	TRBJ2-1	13	ASGSAGGPSNEQF
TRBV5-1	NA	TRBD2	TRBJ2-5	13	ASSLGTSGQETQY
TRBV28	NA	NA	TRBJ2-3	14	ASTHQGDSSTDTQY
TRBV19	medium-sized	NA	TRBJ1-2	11	ASSPRREGGYT
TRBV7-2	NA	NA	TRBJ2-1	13	ASSLAGAGYNEQF
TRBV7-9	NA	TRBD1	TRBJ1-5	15	ASSVHRGPSSNQPQH
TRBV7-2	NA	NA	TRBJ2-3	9	ASTSRDTQY
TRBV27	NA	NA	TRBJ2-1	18	ASSLYRTPPGLTKTNEQF
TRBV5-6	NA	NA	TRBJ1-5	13	ASSLGALSNQPQH
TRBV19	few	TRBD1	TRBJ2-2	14	ASRGQGLRETGELF
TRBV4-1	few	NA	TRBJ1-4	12	ASNLGTRDEKLF
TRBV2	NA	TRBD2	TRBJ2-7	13	ASSRPSGGGYEQY
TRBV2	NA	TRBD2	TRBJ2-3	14	ASSVRSGSLPDTQY
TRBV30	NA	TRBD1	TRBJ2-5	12	AWSYDRGRETQY
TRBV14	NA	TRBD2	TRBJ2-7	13	ASSQGLAGPYEQY
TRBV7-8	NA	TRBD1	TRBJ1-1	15	ASSSVPGGAKHTEAF
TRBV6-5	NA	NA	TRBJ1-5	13	ASRPPGGLNQPQH
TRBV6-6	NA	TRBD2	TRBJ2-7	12	ATRLREGSYEQY
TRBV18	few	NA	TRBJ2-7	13	ASSPPGVRHYEQY
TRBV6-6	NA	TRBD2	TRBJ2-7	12	ASSYLSGRYEQY
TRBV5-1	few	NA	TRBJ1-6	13	ASSRQGLYNSPLH
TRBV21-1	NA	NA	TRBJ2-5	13	ASSKALSPTKTQY
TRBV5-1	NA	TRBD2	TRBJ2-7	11	ASSPRGAYEQY
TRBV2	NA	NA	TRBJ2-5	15	ASSEALGGVGGETQY
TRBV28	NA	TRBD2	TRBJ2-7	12	ASSSSGRAGEQY
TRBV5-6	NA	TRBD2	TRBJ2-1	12	ASSLVSGGNEQF
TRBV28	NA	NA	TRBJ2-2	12	ASVGDTNTGELF
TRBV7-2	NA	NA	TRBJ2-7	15	ASSLEGGRPPMDEQY
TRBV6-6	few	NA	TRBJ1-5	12	ASSYGQDYQPQH
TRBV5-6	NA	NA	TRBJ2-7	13	ASSLVGGLGNEQY
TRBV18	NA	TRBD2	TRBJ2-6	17	ASSPLAGGLGSGANVLT
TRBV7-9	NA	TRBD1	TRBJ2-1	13	ASSSGQGLLDEQF
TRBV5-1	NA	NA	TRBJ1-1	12	ASSFGQVNTEAF
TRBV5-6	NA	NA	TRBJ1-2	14	ASSLPRQDPYYGYT
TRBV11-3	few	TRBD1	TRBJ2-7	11	ASSPWTGYEQY
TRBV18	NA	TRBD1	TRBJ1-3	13	ATFGTGSSGNTIY
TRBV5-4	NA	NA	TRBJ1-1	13	ASSYFDRMNTEAF
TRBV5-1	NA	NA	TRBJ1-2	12	ASSLDRANYGYT
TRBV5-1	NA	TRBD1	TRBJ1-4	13	ASSLEDRAGEKLF
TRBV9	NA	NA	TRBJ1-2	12	ASSVTGTSDGYT
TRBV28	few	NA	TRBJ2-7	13	ASSLEAAPPYEQY
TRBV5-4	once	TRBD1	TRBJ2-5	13	ASSLIDRGPETQY
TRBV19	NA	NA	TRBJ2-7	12	ASSMAQRSYEQY
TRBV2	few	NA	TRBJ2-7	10	ASRLQSYEQY
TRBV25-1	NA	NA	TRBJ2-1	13	ASSESWLASNEQF
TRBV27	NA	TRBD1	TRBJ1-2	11	ASSVTGGYGYT